This note documents a single T cell receptor beta chain sequence. What this receptor recognizes is not known. No base quality values were provided; no much bigger clone lies one nucleotide off. This sample was taken from a study of T cell responses to AZD1222 COVID-19 vaccine (dated by TCRdb to the early 2020s). About the investigation overall: AZD1222 recipients given second doses at about 4 weeks or at about 12 weeks were pooled, since spike-specific TCR depth and breadth were not found to differ between the two schedules. A total of about 230 trial participants underwent TCR sequencing, of whom some 210 received two doses of AZD1222 and about 25 received two doses of the MenACWY control vaccine. Trial participants were enrolled by age into 18-55, 56-69 and 70-plus year subgroups, with around 150, 28 and 57 TCR-sequenced participants respectively.

Per the publication, the time point label means: baseline before first vaccination. The vaccinee samples were drawn from two UK trials, COV001 and COV002, one of which was a single-blind randomized controlled phase 2/3 trial testing AZD1222 (ChAdOx1 nCoV-19) in healthy adults. For TCRbeta chain sequencing, PBMC samples were collected from trial participants at day 0 and at day 28 after the second dose. The CDR3 regions of human TCRbeta chains were analyzed by immunosequencing. Processing in the source paper ran as follows. Repertoire TCRs were checked for matches against a reference library of SARS-CoV-2-specific TCRs that had been generated using the MIRA antigen-specificity platform. Breadth was defined as the fraction of unique TCRs that were SARS-CoV-2-associated, and depth was defined as the fraction of total T cells that were SARS-CoV-2-associated. Each spike-specific TCR was assigned to its reactive spike region and to a CD4 or CD8 class using the MIRA data. Log10-transformed breadth and depth values were compared by one-way ANOVA with Sidak's multiple comparisons tests. TCRdb provides this immuneACCESS table in a form limited to in-frame rearrangements. Some clones are lacking; in checked studies, under half of them reflect an unresolved V gene, and why the rest are absent is not known. The DNA was the basis for D and trimming; V, J and clone size are from that table. This sample comprises about 150,000 clones, roughly 91% of them detected only once. 1.4% to 1.5% of the sample is in the top ten clones.

Looking up the germline V gene yields CDR1 SGHTA and CDR2 FQGTGA. Including the terminal cysteine and phenylalanine, the CDR3 comprises 18 residues. Of the read, only the CDR3 DNA is kept; its 54 bases are in frame from base 1. V is cut back by 1 base and J by 2 bases, with 7 bases in the junction unmatched. The full study reports these points: Because no day 14 peak-response samples were available, repertoires were characterized only after the peak T cell response. The whole spike protein was spanned by vaccine-associated CD4 TCRs, and dominant responses were seen in regions 160-218 and 743-854. Spike-specific TCR breadth and depth rose significantly after two AZD1222 doses compared with day 0 and with MenACWY recipients. The 56-69-year group was small, and its depth increase did not reach significance, likely because of low power. Participants were mostly white British and included more females than males, and it was suggested by the authors that clonal diversity may have been underestimated. Reportedly, almost half of the unique spike-specific TCRs recognized epitopes lying outside the regions that are mutated in the B.1.351 and B.1.1.7 variants. Conclusions about previously exposed vaccinees are limited because only five to seven AZD1222 recipients were SARS-CoV-2 seropositive at baseline.

The TCR sequence derives from an adult in good health. The chain is made from TRBV7-3 and TRBJ2-3; a stretch of 12 junction bases matches TRBD2. Here the sequenced sample was peripheral blood, taken on day 0 of AZD1222 vaccination. The CDR3: CASSLRVGLAGFTDTQYF. The DNA sequence reads TGTGCCAGCAGCTTAAGGGTAGGACTAGCGGGGTTCACAGATACGCAGTATTTT.